Below are 21 T cell receptor beta chains sequenced from a single sample in a study of cytomegalovirus exposure and HLA in healthy donors (dated by TCRdb to 2016 to 2017). The receptor library was made with the immunoSEQ multiplex PCR assay. For the multiplex PCR, a mixture combining 60 forward primers for TCR Vbeta segments and 13 reverse primers for TCR Jbeta segments was used. As stored in TCRdb, this immuneACCESS dataset retains in-frame rearrangements with V and J assigned. A fraction of the clones does not appear; measured against another copy, unresolved V genes explain less than half of the discrepancy, and the remainder lacks a known reason. The sample's table lists a count of around 140,000 clones. The top ten hold 1.5% to 2% of the sample. What was sequenced was PBMCs. The receptors derive from a woman aged 45 to 65 in good health and CMV-seronegative.

This rearrangement joins TRBV9 to TRBJ1-2; D remains ambiguous. Germline CDR1 SGDLS, CDR2 YYNGEE. Trimming shortened V by 3 bases and J by 4 bases, and 10 bases separated the two germline ends. This CDR3 has 13 amino acids. The CDR3 sequence: CASSGGDIYGYTF. DNA for the CDR3: TGTGCCAGCAGCGGGGGAGATATCTATGGCTACACCTTC.

The CDR3 sequence is CSALGGPFNNEQFF. CDR3 DNA sequence: TGCAGCGCCCTAGGCGGGCCCTTCAACAATGAGCAGTTCTTC. The V gene is TRBV29-1, the J gene TRBJ2-1; D might be TRBD2 (5 bases). The germline V and J ends were trimmed by 7 bases and 5 bases, with 18 bases remaining between them. CDR3 length: 14 residues. Germline values: CDR1 SQVTM, CDR2 ANQGSEA.

The chain is built from TRBV6-1 and TRBJ1-1; D is perhaps TRBD1 (5 bases). V lost 4 bases, J lost 11 bases, and 11 bases lay in between. This CDR3 has 11 amino acids. Germline CDR1 and CDR2: MNHNS and SASEGT. Written as DNA, the CDR3 is TGTGCCAGCAGTGTGGGGGGTCGGGCTTTCTTT. Translating it yields CASSVGGRAFF.

The chain links TRBV7-9 to TRBJ1-1, with unresolved D. In germline, CDR1 is SEHNR, CDR2 FQNEAQ (reference sequence). The CDR3 covers 13 residues. V lost 3 bases and J lost 5, with 10 bases in between. The CDR3 region is CASSLGERTEAFF. The CDR3 DNA sequence: TGTGCCAGCAGCTTGGGTGAGCGGACTGAAGCTTTCTTT.

This chain uses TRBV7-3 with TRBJ2-7; TRBD1 matches 7 bases. The CDR3 length is 13 residues. V shed 4 bases, J shed 6 bases, and the junction held 6 bases outside the gene matches. Germline CDR1 and CDR2: SGHTA and FQGTGA. The CDR3 bases are TGTGCCAGCAGCTCGGACAGGTGGGGCGAGCAGTACTTC. It is translated as CASSSDRWGEQYF.

The CDR3 DNA sequence: TGTGCCAGCAGCTTAGGGGCGGGGGATTTCACAGATACGCAGTATTTT. Its protein product is CASSLGAGDFTDTQYF. This chain joins TRBV7-6 and TRBJ2-3; TRBD2 matches at 7 bases. Germline V gives CDR1 SGHVS, CDR2 FNYEAQ. Trimming cost V 1 base and J 2 bases; bases outside gene matches: 6. The CDR3 is 16 residues long. Looking up the rest from reference TRBV7-6 and TRBJ2-3 gives the full variable domain: GAGVSQSPRYKVTKRGQDVALRCDPISGHVSLYWYRQALGQGPEFLTYFNYEAQQDKSGLPNDRFSAERPEGSISTLTIQRTEQRDSAMYRCASSLGAGDFTDTQYFGPGTRLTVL.

Written as DNA, the CDR3 is TGTGCCAGCAGTCCACAGGGGGTTATATACGAGCAGTACTTC. Translating it yields CASSPQGVIYEQYF. The chain couples TRBV27 to TRBJ2-7, with 8 bases fitting TRBD1. Germline V lookup: CDR1 MNHEY, CDR2 SMNVEV (reference sequence). CDR3 length: 14 amino acids. Trimming removed 5 bases from V and 4 bases from J; junction bases left unmatched: 7.

The chain combines TRBV30 with TRBJ1-1, with 9 bases fitting TRBD1. V shed 0 bases, J shed 10 bases, and the junction held 3 bases outside the gene matches. The CDR3 is 12 amino acids. Per the germline V gene, CDR1 is GTSNPN and CDR2 is SVGIG (reference sequence). The CDR3 region is CAWSVQGQGAFF. For the CDR3, the DNA is TGTGCCTGGAGTGTACAGGGACAGGGAGCTTTCTTT.

V and J are TRBV4-1 and TRBJ1-1, with 9 bases aligning to TRBD1. The V and J ends lost 1 base and 4 bases, in that order; junction bases with no gene match: 4. The CDR3 is 15 amino acids. The germline CDR1 and CDR2 sequences are MGHRA and YSYEKL. In nucleotides, the CDR3 is TGCGCCAGCAGCCAAGGGACAGGGGAGTTCACTGAAGCTTTCTTT. It yields the protein CASSQGTGEFTEAFF.

V usage is TRBV7-2 and J usage is TRBJ2-3, with TRBD2 matching over 7 bases. Per the germline V gene, CDR1 is SGHTA and CDR2 is FQGNSA. The CDR3 has 15 residues. The J segment lost 2 bases and the V segment lost 4 bases, leaving 6 bases of the junction unmatched. The CDR3 protein is CASSSVGGNTDTQYF. CDR3 bases: TGTGCCAGCAGCTCAGTGGGGGGGAACACAGATACGCAGTATTTT.

V usage is TRBV21-1 and J usage is TRBJ2-7; whether TRBD2, the table's D call, matches the DNA was not checked. TRBV21-1 is marked as a pseudogene. The CDR3 is 14 residues long. CDR3 sequence reads: CASSKGGNAYEQYF. The CDR3 DNA is TGTGCCAGCAGCAAAGGAGGGAACGCCTACGAGCAGTACTTC.

In the case of this clone: One junction end disagrees with the germline gene, perhaps due to a read error. The rearrangement joins TRBV7-6 to TRBJ2-5; 10 bases agree with TRBD2. The CDR3 spans 15 residues. Germline loops: CDR1 SGHVS, CDR2 FNYEAQ. For the CDR3, the DNA is TGTGCCAGCAGCGCGACTAGCGGGTCCCAAGAGGCCCAGTACTTC. Amino acid sequence: CASSATSGSQEAQYF.

The chain uses TRBV30 and TRBJ2-4, with TRBD2 matching over 7 bases. The germline CDR1 and CDR2 sequences are GTSNPN and SVGIG (reference sequence). The CDR3 extends over 11 amino acids. After removal of 2 bases from V and 13 bases from J, the junction contained 5 bases not matched to a gene. Here the CDR3 DNA reads TGTGCCTGGAGTCAGGCGGGGGTCCAGTACTTC. It encodes CAWSQAGVQYF.

The J gene is TRBJ2-7, the V gene TRBV5-5; D might be TRBD1 (6 bases). Germline CDR1 SGHKS, CDR2 YYEKEE (reference sequence). Trimming shortened V by 0 bases and J by 2 bases, and 15 bases separated the two germline ends. The CDR3 covers 16 residues. The CDR3 region is CASSLAPTGITYEQYF. The CDR3 bases are TGTGCCAGCAGCTTGGCGCCCACAGGGATAACCTACGAGCAGTACTTC.

V is TRBV18 and J is TRBJ2-3; 10 nucleotides align to TRBD1. The CDR3 is made up of 15 amino acids. Germline CDR1 KGHSH, CDR2 LQKENI. Trimming took 3 bases from V and 7 from J; bases not matched to a gene: 7. The CDR3 DNA sequence: TGTGCCAGCTCACCTTCCCGGGACAGGGGCCATACGCAGTATTTT. It translates to CASSPSRDRGHTQYF.

The chain links TRBV7-9 to TRBJ2-2, with TRBD1 as a possible D gene (5 bases). The CDR3 spans 16 residues. The ends were cut back, 1 base at V and 4 bases at J, with 13 bases in the middle. Germline CDR1 SEHNR, CDR2 FQNEAQ (reference sequence). The CDR3 here is CASSLERGGSTGELFF. The CDR3 bases are TGTGCCAGCAGCTTAGAAAGGGGTGGATCCACCGGGGAGCTGTTTTTT.

This rearrangement joins TRBV19 to TRBJ1-6; TRBD1 is a possible D gene (6 bases). The CDR3 length is 16 residues. Germline-derived CDR1 and CDR2 are LNHDA and SQIVND (reference sequence). Trimming cost V 5 bases and J 7 bases, with 18 bases left between them. In DNA, the CDR3 is TGTGCCAGTAGTCCCCAACAGGGTAGGGGAAATTCACCCCTCCACTTT. Protein: CASSPQQGRGNSPLHF.

This rearrangement joins TRBV18 to TRBJ2-7; D may be TRBD1 (6 bases). Germline V gives CDR1 KGHSH, CDR2 LQKENI. Trimming took 5 bases from V and 0 from J, leaving 11 bases between them. This CDR3 is 14 amino acids long. The CDR3 sequence: CASSSRGHSYEQYF. In DNA form, the CDR3 reads TGTGCCAGCTCATCCAGGGGCCACTCCTACGAGCAGTACTTC. Full variable domain (remainder filled in from reference TRBV18 and TRBJ2-7): NAGVMQNPRHLVRRRGQEARLRCSPMKGHSHVYWYRQLPEEGLKFMVYLQKENIIDESGMPKERFSAEFPKEGPSILRIQQVVRGDSAAYFCASSSRGHSYEQYFGPGTRLTVT.

The chain carries TRBV4-1 and TRBJ1-2; D might be TRBD1 (6 bases). CDR3 length: 14 residues. Germline V CDR1 and CDR2: MGHRA, YSYEKL. Trimming cost V 2 bases and J 8 bases, with 15 bases left between them. The CDR3 spells CASSQIEQGRGYTF. CDR3 nucleotides: TGCGCCAGCAGCCAAATCGAACAGGGAAGGGGCTACACCTTC.

The rearrangement uses TRBV7-2 and TRBJ1-2; unclear D gene. The germline V gene has CDR1 SGHTA and CDR2 FQGNSA. This CDR3 comprises 13 residues. The V end was cut by 1 base, the J end by 4 bases, with 7 bases between. For the CDR3, the DNA is TGTGCCAGCAGCTTAGAAACACCCTATGGCTACACCTTC. It specifies CASSLETPYGYTF.

The chain joins TRBV12-5 to TRBJ2-1; D is uncertain. Germline CDR1 reads LGHNT; CDR2 reads FRNRAP. Trimming cost V 0 bases and J 15 bases, with 18 bases left between them. CDR3 length: 14 residues. The CDR3 DNA reads as TGTGCTAGTGGTTTGGTAGCCGGCGGAGACCCAGTGTTCTTC. Residues: CASGLVAGGDPVFF.